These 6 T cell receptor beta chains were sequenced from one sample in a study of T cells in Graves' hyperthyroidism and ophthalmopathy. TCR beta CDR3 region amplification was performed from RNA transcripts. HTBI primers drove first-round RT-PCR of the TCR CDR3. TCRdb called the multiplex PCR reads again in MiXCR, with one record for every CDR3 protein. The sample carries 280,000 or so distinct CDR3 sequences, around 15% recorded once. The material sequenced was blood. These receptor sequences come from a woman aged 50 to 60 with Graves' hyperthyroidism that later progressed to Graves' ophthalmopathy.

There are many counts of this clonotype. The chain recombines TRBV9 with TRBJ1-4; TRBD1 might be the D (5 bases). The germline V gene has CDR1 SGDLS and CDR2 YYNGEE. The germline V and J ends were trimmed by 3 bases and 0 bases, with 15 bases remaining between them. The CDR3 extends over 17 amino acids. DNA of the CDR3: TGTGCCAGCAGCGCTCCCACCGACAGAACAACTAATGAAAAACTGTTTTTT. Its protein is CASSAPTDRTTNEKLFF.

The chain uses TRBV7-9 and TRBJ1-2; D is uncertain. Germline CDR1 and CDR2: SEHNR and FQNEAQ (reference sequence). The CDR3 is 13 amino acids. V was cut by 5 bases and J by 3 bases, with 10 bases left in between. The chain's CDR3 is CASSPPADYGYTF. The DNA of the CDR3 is TGTGCCAGCAGCCCCCCTGCGGACTATGGCTACACCTTC.

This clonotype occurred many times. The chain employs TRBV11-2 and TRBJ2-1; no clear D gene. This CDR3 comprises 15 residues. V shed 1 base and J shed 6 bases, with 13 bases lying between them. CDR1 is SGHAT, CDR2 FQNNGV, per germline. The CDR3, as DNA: TGTGCCAGCAGCTTAGGGCAGAGCGACGGCAATGAGCAGTTCTTC. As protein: CASSLGQSDGNEQFF.

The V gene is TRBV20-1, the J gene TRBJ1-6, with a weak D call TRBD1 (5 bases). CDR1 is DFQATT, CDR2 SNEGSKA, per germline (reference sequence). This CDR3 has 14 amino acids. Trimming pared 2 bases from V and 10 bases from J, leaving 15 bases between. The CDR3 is CSARMLDWGSPLHF. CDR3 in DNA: TGCAGTGCTAGAATGCTGGATTGGGGGTCACCCCTCCACTTT.

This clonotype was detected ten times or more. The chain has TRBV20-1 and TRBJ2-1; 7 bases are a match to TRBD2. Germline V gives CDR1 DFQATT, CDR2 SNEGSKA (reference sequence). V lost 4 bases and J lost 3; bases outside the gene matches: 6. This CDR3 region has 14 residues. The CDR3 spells CSATTSVIYNEQFF. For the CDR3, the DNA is TGCAGTGCTACAACTAGCGTTATCTACAATGAGCAGTTCTTC.

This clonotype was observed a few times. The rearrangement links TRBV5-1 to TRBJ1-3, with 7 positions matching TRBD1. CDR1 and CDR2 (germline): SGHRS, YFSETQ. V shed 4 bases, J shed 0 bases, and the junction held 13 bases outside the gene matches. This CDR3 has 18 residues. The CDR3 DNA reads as TGCGCCAGCAGCCGACGACAGGGAGCAGAGAGCTCTGGAAACACCATATATTTT. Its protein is CASSRRQGAESSGNTIYF.